The 7 T cell receptor beta chains below come from one sample, sequenced in a study of blood T cell repertoires in COVID-19. Assay used: immunoSEQ multiplex PCR; TCRdb lists only in-frame clones, some missing. The data show some 170,000 clones, with more than 85% seen just once and about 2% held by the top ten. The sample taken for sequencing was peripheral blood. The source of these receptors is an older woman with COVID-19, enrolled during active disease.

The chain combines TRBV7-9 with TRBJ1-5; no clear D gene. Per germline, CDR1 SEHNR and CDR2 FQNEAQ (reference sequence). V was cut by 1 base and J by 5 bases, with 15 bases left in between. The CDR3 is 16 amino acids. The CDR3, as DNA: TGTGCCAGCAGCTTAGAGGCTTGGGCGATCGATCAGCCCCAGCATTTT. Protein: CASSLEAWAIDQPQHF.

The V gene is TRBV10-3, the J gene TRBJ1-2; D might be TRBD1 (5 bases). The CDR3 runs to 16 residues. V lost 0 bases, J lost 7 bases, and 18 bases lay in between. The germline CDR1 and CDR2 sequences are ENHRY and SYGVKD. CDR3 sequence reads: CAISESEGIGLRGYTF. The DNA for the CDR3 is TGTGCCATCAGTGAGTCGGAGGGGATCGGTTTGCGTGGCTACACCTTC.

The V call is TRBV18, the J call TRBJ1-1, with D hard to call. CDR1 KGHSH and CDR2 LQKENI come from the germline V gene. The ends were cut back, 3 bases at V and 5 bases at J, with 10 bases in the middle. CDR3 size: 13 residues. The CDR3 DNA reads TGTGCCAGCTCACCGTTCGCGGGGACTGAAGCTTTCTTT. The encoded protein is CASSPFAGTEAFF. The entire variable domain, with the rest obtained from reference TRBV18 and TRBJ1-1, is as follows: NAGVMQNPRHLVRRRGQEARLRCSPMKGHSHVYWYRQLPEEGLKFMVYLQKENIIDESGMPKERFSAEFPKEGPSILRIQQVVRGDSAAYFCASSPFAGTEAFFGQGTRLTVV.

This rearrangement joins TRBV6-5 to TRBJ2-5; a possible D gene is TRBD1 (5 bases). V dropped 6 bases and J dropped 0 bases, with 14 bases sitting between them. The germline gives CDR1 MNHEY, CDR2 SVGAGI. The CDR3 consists of 15 residues. The CDR3: CASRVRVGNQETQYF. As DNA, the CDR3 is TGTGCCAGCAGAGTCAGGGTCGGAAACCAAGAGACCCAGTACTTC.

For the CDR3, the DNA is TGTGCCAGCAGCTCCTTGACAGGGGGCGTCGAGGAGACCCAGTACTTC. This codes for CASSSLTGGVEETQYF. The chain joins TRBV9 to TRBJ2-5, with TRBD1 matching over 10 bases. CDR1 is SGDLS and CDR2 is YYNGEE in the germline V gene. The CDR3 extends over 16 amino acids. After removal of 4 bases from V and 5 bases from J, the junction contained 11 bases not matched to a gene.

The V and J genes are TRBV4-1 and TRBJ2-5; 12 positions agree with TRBD2. The CDR3 consists of 16 residues. Germline V gene lookup returns CDR1 MGHRA and CDR2 YSYEKL. With 0 bases clipped from V and 1 base from J, the junction kept 0 bases outside the gene matches. The CDR3 loop reads CASSQEGLAGQETQYF. CDR3 bases: TGCGCCAGCAGCCAAGAGGGACTAGCGGGCCAAGAGACCCAGTACTTC.

The rearrangement joins TRBV7-6 to TRBJ2-4; maybe TRBD2 (6 bases). The germline gives CDR1 SGHVS, CDR2 FNYEAQ. The CDR3 extends over 15 amino acids. Trimming removed 5 bases at V and 4 bases at J, with 15 bases between. The CDR3 loop reads CASSPNPGDKNIQYF. The CDR3 DNA is TGTGCCAGCAGCCCAAATCCGGGGGATAAAAACATTCAGTACTTC.